The T cell receptor beta chain described here comes from a study of Ad26.COV2.S vaccination and SARS-CoV-2 variants. Study in general: Of the COV1001 trial arms, the Ad26.COV2.S arm included the donor. Once or twice, 56 days apart, Ad26.COV2.S was delivered intramuscularly. Study-wide points: Comparable non-spike TCR breadth was observed in vaccine and placebo recipients.

TCRdb's copy holds only in-frame clones and misses some; the assay was immunoSEQ multiplex PCR. The data hold about 350,000 clones, with roughly 90% observed a single time. On this clone: Its antigen remains unidentified.

As for treatment: about 20 received Ad26.COV2.S at low or high dose, single or two shots; about 5 received placebo; per-sample allocation not given. The samples date from day 63 after the first vaccine or placebo injection. V shed 7 bases and J shed 2 bases, with 8 bases lying between them. There are 12 residues in the CDR3. CDR1 MDHEN and CDR2 SYDVKM come from the germline V gene. The sample consisted of peripheral blood, taken in a trial of Ad26.COV2.S vaccine versus placebo. This TCR derives from a person between 18 and 59 years old who received the Ad26.COV2.S COVID-19 vaccine or a placebo. The gene calls are TRBV28 and TRBJ1-1; D is undetermined. CDR3 bases: TGTGCCAGCAAGGAGGCCAACACTGAAGCTTTCTTT. This translates into CASKEANTEAFF.